This T cell receptor (beta chain) was identified during a study of blood T cells in healthy people across ages. Regarding the study as a whole: The long-lived group displayed more naive CD4+ cells, plus higher diversity, than the aged donors did. Possibly, changes in expanded clonotypes were confounded because donor CMV status was unknown.

This clonotype was counted many times. Its antigen is currently unknown. The ends were cut back, 6 bases at V and 4 bases at J, with 16 bases in the middle. Germline V gives CDR1 MNHNS, CDR2 SASEGT. CDR3 length: 14 residues. A second PCR of about 7 to 12 cycles used a sample-barcoded 5' primer and a J-beta primer mix. MiXCR, applied by TCRdb to the 5' RACE reads, yields one record per CDR3 protein. The sample has 1.5 million to 2 million distinct CDR3 sequences; under 30% are singletons. Ranging in age from about 6 to 90, the donors were healthy Caucasian individuals from Russia. The gene calls are TRBV6-1 and TRBJ2-7, with D tentatively TRBD1 (5 bases). The clonotype was recovered from a woman aged 25 to 39 in good health. The sample comprised blood. CDR3: CASSVYRFPYEQYF. The CDR3 DNA is TGTGCCAGCAGCGTATACAGGTTCCCTTACGAGCAGTACTTC.